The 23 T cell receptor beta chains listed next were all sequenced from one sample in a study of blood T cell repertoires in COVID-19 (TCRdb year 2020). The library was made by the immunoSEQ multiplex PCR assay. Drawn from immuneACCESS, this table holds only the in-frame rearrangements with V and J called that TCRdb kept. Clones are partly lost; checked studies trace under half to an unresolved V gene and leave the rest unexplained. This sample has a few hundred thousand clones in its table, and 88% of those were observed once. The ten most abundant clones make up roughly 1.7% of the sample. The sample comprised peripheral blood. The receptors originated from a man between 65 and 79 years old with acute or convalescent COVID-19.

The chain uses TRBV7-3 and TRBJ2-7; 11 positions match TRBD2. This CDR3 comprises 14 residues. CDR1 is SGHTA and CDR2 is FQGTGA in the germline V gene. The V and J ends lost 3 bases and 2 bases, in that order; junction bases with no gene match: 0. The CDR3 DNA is TGTGCCAGCAGCTTGACTAGCGGGGCCTACGAGCAGTACTTC. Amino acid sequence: CASSLTSGAYEQYF.

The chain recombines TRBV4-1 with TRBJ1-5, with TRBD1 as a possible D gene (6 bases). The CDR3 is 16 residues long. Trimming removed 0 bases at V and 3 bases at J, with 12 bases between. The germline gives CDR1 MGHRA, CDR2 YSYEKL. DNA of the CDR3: TGCGCCAGCAGCCAAGATCAGGCAGGGGTCAATCAGCCCCAGCATTTT. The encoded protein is CASSQDQAGVNQPQHF.

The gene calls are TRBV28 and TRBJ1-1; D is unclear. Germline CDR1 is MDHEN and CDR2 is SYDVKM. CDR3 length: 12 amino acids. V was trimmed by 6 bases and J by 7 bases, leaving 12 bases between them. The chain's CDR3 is CASSLPTSEAFF. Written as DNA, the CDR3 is TGTGCCAGCAGCCTCCCGACAAGTGAAGCTTTCTTT.

CDR3 in DNA: TGTGCCAGCGGGGCACGGGACAATAGCAATCAGCCCCAGCATTTT. Protein sequence: CASGARDNSNQPQHF. This chain uses TRBV2 with TRBJ1-5, with a tentative D call TRBD1 (6 bases). Germline V gives CDR1 SNHLY, CDR2 FYNNEI. V lost 8 bases to trimming and J lost 0 bases, with 14 bases between them. There are 15 residues in the CDR3. Full variable domain (rest looked up from reference TRBV2 and TRBJ1-5): EPEVTQTPSHQVTQMGQEVILRCVPISNHLYFYWYRQILGQKVEFLVSFYNNEISEKSEIFDDQFSVERPDGSNFTLKIRSTKLEDSAMYFCASGARDNSNQPQHFGDGTRLSIL.

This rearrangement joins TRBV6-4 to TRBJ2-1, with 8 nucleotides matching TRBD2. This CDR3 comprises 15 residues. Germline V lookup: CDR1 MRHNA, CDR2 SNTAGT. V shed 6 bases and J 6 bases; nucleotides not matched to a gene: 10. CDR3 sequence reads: CASSRQLGLANEQFF. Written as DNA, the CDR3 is TGTGCCAGCAGCCGTCAACTTGGACTAGCCAATGAGCAGTTCTTC.

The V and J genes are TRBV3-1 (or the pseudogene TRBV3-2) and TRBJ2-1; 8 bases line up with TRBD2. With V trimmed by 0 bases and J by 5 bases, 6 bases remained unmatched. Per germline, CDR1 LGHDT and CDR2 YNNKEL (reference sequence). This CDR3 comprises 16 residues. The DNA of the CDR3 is TGTGCCAGCAGCCAAGAGAGCGGGAGACGGCACAATGAGCAGTTCTTC. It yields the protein CASSQESGRRHNEQFF.

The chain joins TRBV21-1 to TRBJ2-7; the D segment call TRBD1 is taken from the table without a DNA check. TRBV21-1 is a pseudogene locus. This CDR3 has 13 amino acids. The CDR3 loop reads CASSSRTAYEQYF. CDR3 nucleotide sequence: TGTGCCAGCAGCAGTCGGACAGCCTACGAGCAGTACTTC.

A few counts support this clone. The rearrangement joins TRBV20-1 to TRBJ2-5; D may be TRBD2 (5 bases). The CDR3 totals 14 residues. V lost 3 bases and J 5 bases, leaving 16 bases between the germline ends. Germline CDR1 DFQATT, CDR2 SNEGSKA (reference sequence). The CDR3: CSASDHRGFETQYF. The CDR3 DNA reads TGCAGTGCTAGTGATCACCGGGGTTTTGAGACCCAGTACTTC.

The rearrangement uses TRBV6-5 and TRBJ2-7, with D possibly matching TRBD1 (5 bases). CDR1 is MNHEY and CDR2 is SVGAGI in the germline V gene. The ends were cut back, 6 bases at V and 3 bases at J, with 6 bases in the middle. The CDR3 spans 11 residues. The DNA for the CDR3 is TGTGCCAGCAGGGACAACTACGAGCAGTACTTC. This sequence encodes CASRDNYEQYF.

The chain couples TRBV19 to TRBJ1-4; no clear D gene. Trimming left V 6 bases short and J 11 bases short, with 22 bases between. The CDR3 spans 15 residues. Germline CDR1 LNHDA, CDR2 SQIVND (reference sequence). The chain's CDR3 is CASSPLEGPSSKLFF. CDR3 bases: TGTGCCAGTAGCCCCCTAGAGGGCCCAAGTTCCAAACTGTTTTTT.

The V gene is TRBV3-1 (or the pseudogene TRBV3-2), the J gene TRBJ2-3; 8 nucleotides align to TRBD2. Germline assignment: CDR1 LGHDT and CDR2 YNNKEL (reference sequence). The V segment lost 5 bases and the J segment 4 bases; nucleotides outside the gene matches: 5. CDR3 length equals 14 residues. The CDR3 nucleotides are TGTGCCAGCAGCTCCAGCGGGAGTCCAGATACGCAGTATTTT. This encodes CASSSSGSPDTQYF.

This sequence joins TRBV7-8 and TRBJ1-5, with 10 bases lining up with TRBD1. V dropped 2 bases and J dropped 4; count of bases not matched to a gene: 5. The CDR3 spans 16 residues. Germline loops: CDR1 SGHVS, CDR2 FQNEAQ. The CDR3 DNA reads TGTGCCAGCAGCTTACGGACAGGGGGAGTGAATCAGCCCCAGCATTTT. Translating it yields CASSLRTGGVNQPQHF. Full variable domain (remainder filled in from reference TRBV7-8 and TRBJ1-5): GAGVSQSPRYKVAKRGQDVALRCDPISGHVSLFWYQQALGQGPEFLTYFQNEAQLDKSGLPSDRFFAERPEGSVSTLKIQRTQQEDSAVYLCASSLRTGGVNQPQHFGDGTRLSIL.

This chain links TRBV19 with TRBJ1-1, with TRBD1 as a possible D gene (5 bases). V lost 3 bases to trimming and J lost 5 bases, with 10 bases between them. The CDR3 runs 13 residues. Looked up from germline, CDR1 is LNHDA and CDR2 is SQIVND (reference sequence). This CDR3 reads CASSISGRTEAFF. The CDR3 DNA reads TGTGCCAGTAGTATTTCAGGGAGGACTGAAGCTTTCTTT. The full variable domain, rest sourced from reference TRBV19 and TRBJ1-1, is DGGITQSPKYLFRKEGQNVTLSCEQNLNHDAMYWYRQDPGQGLRLIYYSQIVNDFQKGDIAEGYSVSREKKESFPLTVTSAQKNPTAFYLCASSISGRTEAFFGQGTRLTVV.

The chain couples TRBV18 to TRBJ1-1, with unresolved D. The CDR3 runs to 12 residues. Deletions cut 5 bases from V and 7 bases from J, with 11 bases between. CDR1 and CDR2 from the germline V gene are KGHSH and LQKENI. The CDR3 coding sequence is TGTGCCAGCTCAACATCACAATATGAAGCTTTCTTT. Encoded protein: CASSTSQYEAFF.

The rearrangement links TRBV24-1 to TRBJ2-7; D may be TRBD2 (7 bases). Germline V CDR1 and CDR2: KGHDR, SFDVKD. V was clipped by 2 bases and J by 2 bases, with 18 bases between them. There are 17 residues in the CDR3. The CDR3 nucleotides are TGTGCCACCAGTGATTGCCTAGGGGGGGTTCAGGCCTACGAGCAGTACTTC. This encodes CATSDCLGGVQAYEQYF.

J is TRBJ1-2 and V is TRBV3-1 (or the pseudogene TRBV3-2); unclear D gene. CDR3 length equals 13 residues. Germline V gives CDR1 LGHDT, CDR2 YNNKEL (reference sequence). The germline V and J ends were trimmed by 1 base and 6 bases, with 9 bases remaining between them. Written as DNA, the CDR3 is TGTGCCAGCAGCCAAGCTGGGCCCGATGGCTACACCTTC. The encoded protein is CASSQAGPDGYTF.

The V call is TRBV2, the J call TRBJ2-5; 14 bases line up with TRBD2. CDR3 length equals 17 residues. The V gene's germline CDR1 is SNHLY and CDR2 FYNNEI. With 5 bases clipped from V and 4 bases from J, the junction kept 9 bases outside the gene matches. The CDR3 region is CASSPGTSGSGGETQYF. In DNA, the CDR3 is TGTGCCAGCAGTCCCGGGACTAGCGGGAGTGGGGGAGAGACCCAGTACTTC.

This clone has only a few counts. The CDR3 nucleotides read TGTGCCAGCTCAGAGACAGGGAAGGAGCAGTACTTC. Protein product: CASSETGKEQYF. The gene calls are TRBV18 and TRBJ2-7, with 7 bases that match TRBD1. J gave up 7 bases and V 5 bases, and 5 bases lay outside the gene matches. CDR1 is KGHSH and CDR2 is LQKENI in the germline V gene. The CDR3 sequence is 12 residues long.

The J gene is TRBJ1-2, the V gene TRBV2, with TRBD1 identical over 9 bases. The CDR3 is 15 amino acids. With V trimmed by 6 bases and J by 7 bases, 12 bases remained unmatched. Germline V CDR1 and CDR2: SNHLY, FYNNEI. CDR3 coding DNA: TGTGCCAGCAGCCTAATAGGGACAGGGTCGGCTGGCTACACCTTC. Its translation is CASSLIGTGSAGYTF.

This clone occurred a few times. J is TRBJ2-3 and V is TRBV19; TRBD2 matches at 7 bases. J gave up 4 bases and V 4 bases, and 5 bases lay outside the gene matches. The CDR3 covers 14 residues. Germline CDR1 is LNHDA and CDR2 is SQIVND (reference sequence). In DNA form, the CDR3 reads TGTGCCAGTAGTACCCCCCTAGCGGCAGATACGCAGTATTTT. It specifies CASSTPLAADTQYF.

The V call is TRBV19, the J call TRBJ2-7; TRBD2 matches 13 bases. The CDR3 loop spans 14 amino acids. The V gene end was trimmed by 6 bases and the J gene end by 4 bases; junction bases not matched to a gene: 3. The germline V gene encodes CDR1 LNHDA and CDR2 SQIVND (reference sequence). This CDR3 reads CASSRLAGGYEQYF. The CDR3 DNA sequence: TGTGCCAGTAGCAGACTAGCGGGAGGTTACGAGCAGTACTTC.

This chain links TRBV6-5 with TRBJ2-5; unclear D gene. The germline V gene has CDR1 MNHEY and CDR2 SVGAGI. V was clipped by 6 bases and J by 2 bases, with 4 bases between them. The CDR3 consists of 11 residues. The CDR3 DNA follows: TGTGCCAGCAGCCAACAAGAGACCCAGTACTTC. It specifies CASSQQETQYF.

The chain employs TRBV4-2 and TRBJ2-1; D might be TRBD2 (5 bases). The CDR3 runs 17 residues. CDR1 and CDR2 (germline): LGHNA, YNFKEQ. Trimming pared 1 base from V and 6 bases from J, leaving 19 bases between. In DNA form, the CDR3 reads TGTGCCAGCAGCCAAGGATCGAAGAGGGCCAATGGCAATGAGCAGTTCTTC. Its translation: CASSQGSKRANGNEQFF.